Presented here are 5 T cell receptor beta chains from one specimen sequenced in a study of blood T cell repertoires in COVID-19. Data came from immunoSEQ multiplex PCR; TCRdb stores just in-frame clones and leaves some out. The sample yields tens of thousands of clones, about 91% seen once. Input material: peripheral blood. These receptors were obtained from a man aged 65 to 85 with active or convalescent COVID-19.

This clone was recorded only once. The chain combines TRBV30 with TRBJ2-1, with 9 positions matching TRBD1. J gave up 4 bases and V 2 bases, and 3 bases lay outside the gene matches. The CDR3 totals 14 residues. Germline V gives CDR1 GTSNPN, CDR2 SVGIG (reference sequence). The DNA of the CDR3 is TGTGCCTGGAGTTTGGGACAGGGTTACAATGAGCAGTTCTTC. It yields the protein CAWSLGQGYNEQFF.

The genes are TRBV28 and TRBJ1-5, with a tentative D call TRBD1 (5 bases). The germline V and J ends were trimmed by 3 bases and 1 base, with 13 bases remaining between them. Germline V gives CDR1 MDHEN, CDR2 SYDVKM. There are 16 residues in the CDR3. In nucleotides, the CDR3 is TGTGCCAGCAGTTTGGTGAGGCAGGGCAGCAATCAGCCCCAGCATTTT. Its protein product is CASSLVRQGSNQPQHF.

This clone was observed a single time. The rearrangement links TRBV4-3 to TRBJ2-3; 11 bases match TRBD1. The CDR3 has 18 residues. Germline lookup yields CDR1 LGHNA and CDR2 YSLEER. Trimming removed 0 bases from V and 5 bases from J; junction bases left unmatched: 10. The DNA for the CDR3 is TGCGCCAGCAGCCAAGATATAACAGGACAGGGGGCTGGAGATACGCAGTATTTT. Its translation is CASSQDITGQGAGDTQYF.

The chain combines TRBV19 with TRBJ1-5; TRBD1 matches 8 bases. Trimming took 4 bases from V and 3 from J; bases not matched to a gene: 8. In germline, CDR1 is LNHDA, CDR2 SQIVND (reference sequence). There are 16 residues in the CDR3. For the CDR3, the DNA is TGTGCCAGTAGTACGAAACAGGGGGGAACCAATCAGCCCCAGCATTTT. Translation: CASSTKQGGTNQPQHF. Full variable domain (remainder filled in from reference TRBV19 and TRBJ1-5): DGGITQSPKYLFRKEGQNVTLSCEQNLNHDAMYWYRQDPGQGLRLIYYSQIVNDFQKGDIAEGYSVSREKKESFPLTVTSAQKNPTAFYLCASSTKQGGTNQPQHFGDGTRLSIL.

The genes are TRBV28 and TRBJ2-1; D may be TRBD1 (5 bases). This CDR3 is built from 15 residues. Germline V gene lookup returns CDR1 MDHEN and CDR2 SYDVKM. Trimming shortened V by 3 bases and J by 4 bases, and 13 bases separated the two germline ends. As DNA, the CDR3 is TGTGCCAGCAGTTTCTCAGGGTTAGGGTACAATGAGCAGTTCTTC. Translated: CASSFSGLGYNEQFF.